One T cell receptor beta chain is described in this entry. The antigen is not known. The sample is drawn from a study of cytomegalovirus exposure and HLA in healthy donors. Study as a whole: An earlier analysis identified 120 million or so unique TCR beta sequences in some 180 million T cells. As released early, the data held some 85 million unique TCRs from HLA-typed donors.

Study conclusions and caveats: Judged likely to be a sequencing artifact was a cluster of highly shared sequence variants. Data from an earlier analysis indicated that most TCR beta V segments were productive either about 90% or about 30% of the time.

Amplification used 60 Vbeta primers and 13 Jbeta primers. Libraries were prepared by immunoSEQ multiplex PCR; TCRdb keeps only in-frame clonotypes and omits some of them. This listing includes about 140,000 clones. V dropped 2 bases and J dropped 0; count of bases not matched to a gene: 8. The CDR3 covers 16 residues. Germline V gene lookup returns CDR1 SGHRS and CDR2 YFSETQ. The clonotype comes from a middle-aged man in good health and CMV-seronegative. This chain joins TRBV5-1 and TRBJ2-7, with 7 bases aligning to TRBD2. Sequenced sample: PBMCs. The CDR3 region is CASSLGWEGVSYEQYF. DNA of the CDR3: TGCGCCAGCAGCTTAGGCTGGGAGGGAGTCTCCTACGAGCAGTACTTC.